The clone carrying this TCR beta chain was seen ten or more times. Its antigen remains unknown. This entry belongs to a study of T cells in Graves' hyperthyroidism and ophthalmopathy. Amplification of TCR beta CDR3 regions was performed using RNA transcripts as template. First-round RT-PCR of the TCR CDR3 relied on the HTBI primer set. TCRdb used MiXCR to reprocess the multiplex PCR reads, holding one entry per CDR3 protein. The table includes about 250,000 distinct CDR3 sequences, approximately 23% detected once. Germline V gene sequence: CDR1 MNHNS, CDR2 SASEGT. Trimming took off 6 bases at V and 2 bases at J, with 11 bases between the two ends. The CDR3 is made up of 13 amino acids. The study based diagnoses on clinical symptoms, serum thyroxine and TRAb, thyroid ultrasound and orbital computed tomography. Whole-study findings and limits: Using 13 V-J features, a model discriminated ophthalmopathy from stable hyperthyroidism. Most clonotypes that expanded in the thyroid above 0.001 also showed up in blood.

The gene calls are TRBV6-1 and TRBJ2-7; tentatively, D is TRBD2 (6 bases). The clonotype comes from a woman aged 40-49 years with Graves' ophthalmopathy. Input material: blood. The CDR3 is CASRDYTTYEQYF. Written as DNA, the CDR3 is TGTGCCAGCAGGGACTACACCACCTACGAGCAGTACTTC.